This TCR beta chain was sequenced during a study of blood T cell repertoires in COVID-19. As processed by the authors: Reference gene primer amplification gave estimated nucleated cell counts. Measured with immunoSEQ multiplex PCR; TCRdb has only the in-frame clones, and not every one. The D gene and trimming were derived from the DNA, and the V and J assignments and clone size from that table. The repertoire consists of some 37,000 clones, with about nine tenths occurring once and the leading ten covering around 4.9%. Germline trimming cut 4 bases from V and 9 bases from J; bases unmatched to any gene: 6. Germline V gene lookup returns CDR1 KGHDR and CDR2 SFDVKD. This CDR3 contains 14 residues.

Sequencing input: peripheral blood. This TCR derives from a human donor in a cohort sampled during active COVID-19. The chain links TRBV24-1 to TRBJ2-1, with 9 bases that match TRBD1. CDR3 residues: CATSEGQGRGEQFF. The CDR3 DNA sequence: TGTGCCACCAGTGAGGGACAGGGTCGGGGTGAGCAGTTCTTC.